These 8 T cell receptor beta chains were all obtained from the same sample, sequenced in a study of somatic mutations in cytotoxic T cells in rheumatoid arthritis. Assay used: immunoSEQ multiplex PCR; TCRdb lists only in-frame clones, some missing. The sample includes under 20,000 clones, 70% to 90% of them seen just once. Input material: CD8+ T cells sorted from blood. The receptors were gathered from an adult with rheumatoid arthritis.

The chain recombines TRBV7-8 with TRBJ2-7; perhaps TRBD2 as D (5 bases). V was cut by 3 bases and J by 3 bases, with 9 bases left in between. Germline V gene sequence: CDR1 SGHVS, CDR2 FQNEAQ. The CDR3 is 13 residues long. The CDR3 loop is CASSLGVGYEQYF. The CDR3 DNA reads as TGTGCCAGCAGCTTGGGAGTCGGCTACGAGCAGTACTTC.

The V call is TRBV5-6, the J call TRBJ2-7, with 7 bases matching TRBD2. The V segment lost 5 bases and the J segment 0 bases; nucleotides outside the gene matches: 8. This CDR3 has 15 amino acids. CDR1 and CDR2 (germline): SGHDT, YYEEEE. CDR3 coding DNA: TGTGCCAGCAGGGTAGTGGGGGGGACCTCCTACGAGCAGTACTTC. Translation: CASRVVGGTSYEQYF.

CDR3 DNA: TGTGCCAGCAGCACGGGCGGGGGATCCTACAATGAGCAGTTCTTC. Translated, it gives CASSTGGGSYNEQFF. V usage is TRBV9 and J usage is TRBJ2-1; 7 bases line up with TRBD2. Germline V lookup: CDR1 SGDLS, CDR2 YYNGEE. V lost 4 bases and J lost 1; bases outside the gene matches: 5. CDR3 length equals 15 residues. Full variable domain (rest looked up from reference TRBV9 and TRBJ2-1): DSGVTQTPKHLITATGQRVTLRCSPRSGDLSVYWYQQSLDQGLQFLIQYYNGEERAKGNILERFSAQQFPDLHSELNLSSLELGDSALYFCASSTGGGSYNEQFFGPGTRLTVL.

A single count supports this clone. This chain joins TRBV2 and TRBJ1-2; D ambiguous. The length of the CDR3 is 15 residues. V shed 6 bases and J shed 8 bases, with 22 bases lying between them. From germline, CDR1 is SNHLY and CDR2 FYNNEI. The CDR3 sequence is CASRARAVKPFGYTF. CDR3 DNA: TGTGCCAGCAGGGCCCGGGCCGTAAAGCCTTTCGGCTACACCTTC.

J is TRBJ2-7 and V is TRBV7-6; tentative D call: TRBD2 (5 bases). Germline values: CDR1 SGHVS, CDR2 FNYEAQ. The CDR3 has 14 residues. Trimming took 1 base from V and 6 from J, leaving 13 bases between them. CDR3 sequence: CASSLGVAAGEQYF. DNA of the CDR3: TGTGCCAGCAGCTTAGGAGTGGCGGCGGGCGAGCAGTACTTC.

The CDR3 sequence: CASSQNLAGITDTQYF. The CDR3 DNA sequence: TGCGCCAGCAGCCAAAACCTAGCGGGGATCACAGATACGCAGTATTTT. This sequence joins TRBV4-3 and TRBJ2-3; 9 positions agree with TRBD2. V trimming: 2 bases; J trimming: 2 bases; junction bases outside the gene matches: 5. Germline V gene lookup returns CDR1 LGHNA and CDR2 YSLEER. CDR3 length equals 16 residues.

The chain joins TRBV9 to TRBJ1-2; D remains ambiguous. The CDR3 sequence is 13 residues long. Trimming removed 0 bases at V and 9 bases at J, with 12 bases between. Germline V gives CDR1 SGDLS, CDR2 YYNGEE. The CDR3 DNA sequence: TGTGCCAGCAGCGTAGGTGGTCTAGATCGCTACACCTTC. Translating gives CASSVGGLDRYTF.

The chain uses TRBV5-4 and TRBJ1-1, with unresolved D. The ends were cut back, 5 bases at V and 1 base at J, with 12 bases in the middle. Per germline, CDR1 SGHNT and CDR2 YYREEE (reference sequence). The CDR3 spans 14 residues. The CDR3 nucleotides read TGTGCCAGCAGTTTGACGGATGAGAACACTGAAGCTTTCTTT. Translation gives CASSLTDENTEAFF.